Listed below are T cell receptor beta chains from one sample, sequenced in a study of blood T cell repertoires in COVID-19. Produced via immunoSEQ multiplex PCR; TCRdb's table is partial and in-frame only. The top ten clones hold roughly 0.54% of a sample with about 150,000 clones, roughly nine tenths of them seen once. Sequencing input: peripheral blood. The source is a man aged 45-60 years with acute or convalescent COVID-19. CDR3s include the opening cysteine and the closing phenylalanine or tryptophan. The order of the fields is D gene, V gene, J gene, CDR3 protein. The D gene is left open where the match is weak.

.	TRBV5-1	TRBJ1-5	CASSLPPVSNQPQHF
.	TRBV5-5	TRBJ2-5	CASSLNGPYRKETQYF
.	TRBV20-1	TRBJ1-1	CSASPGSNTEAFF
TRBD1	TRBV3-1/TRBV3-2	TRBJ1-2	CASSQDYRGREGYTF
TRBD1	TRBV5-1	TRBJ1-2	CASSFFPPPDRGHGYTF
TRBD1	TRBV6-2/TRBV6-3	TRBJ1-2	CASSYPGTGRPYGYTF
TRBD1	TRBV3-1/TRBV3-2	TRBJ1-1	CASSHRRGLDTEAFF
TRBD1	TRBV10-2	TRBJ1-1	CASSELWTGNTEAFF
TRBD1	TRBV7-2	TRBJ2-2	CASSPQGTGAGELFF
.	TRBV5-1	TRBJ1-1	CASSDRGEPLNTEAFF
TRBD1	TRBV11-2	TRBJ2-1	CASSIDRAREQFF
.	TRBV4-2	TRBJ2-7	CASSPSISPSYEQYF
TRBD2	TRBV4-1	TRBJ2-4	CASSQDVSGGPRAKNIQYF
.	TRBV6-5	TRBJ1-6	CASKSSPNSPLHF
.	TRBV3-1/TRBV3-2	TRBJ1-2	CASSLAGDGYTF
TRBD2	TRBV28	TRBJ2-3	CASSRSGSGTDTQYF
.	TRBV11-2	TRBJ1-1	CASSQARGVGAFF
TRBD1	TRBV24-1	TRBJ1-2	CATSDLRQGDGYTF
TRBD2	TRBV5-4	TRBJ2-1	CASSAGTSGRLDEQFF
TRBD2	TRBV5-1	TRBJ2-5	CASSPGLAGLQETQYF
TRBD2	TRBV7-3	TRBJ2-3	CASSSEGVLAGDTQYF
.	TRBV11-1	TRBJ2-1	CASSRFGAGALDEQFF
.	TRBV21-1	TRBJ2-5	CASSKVGGAPQETQYF
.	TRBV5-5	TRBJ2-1	CASSLEWGDNEQFF
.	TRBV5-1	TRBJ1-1	CASSLAISRTEAFF
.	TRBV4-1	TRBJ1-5	CASSETPYVRQPQHF
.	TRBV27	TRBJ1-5	CASSGQAYQPQHF
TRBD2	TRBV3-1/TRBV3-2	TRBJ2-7	CASSPTSGRSSYEQYF
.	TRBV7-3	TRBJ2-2	CASSLSGNTGELFF
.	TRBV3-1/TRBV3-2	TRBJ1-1	CASSQGLGLNTEAFF
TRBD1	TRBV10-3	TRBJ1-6	CAISGTGRNSPLHF
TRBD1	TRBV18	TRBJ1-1	CASSPRLKGGTANTEAFF
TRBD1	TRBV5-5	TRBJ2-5	CASSFEGTGVETQYF
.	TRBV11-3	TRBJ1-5	CASSFGGPSNQPQHF
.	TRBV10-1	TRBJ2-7	CASSESGYRDEQYF
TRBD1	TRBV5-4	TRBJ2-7	CASSLGRGSYEQYF
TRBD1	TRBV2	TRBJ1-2	CASSFRTGVGYTF
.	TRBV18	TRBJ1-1	CASSTGTAGTEAFF
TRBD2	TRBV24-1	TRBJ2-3	CATSDPRREVDTQYF
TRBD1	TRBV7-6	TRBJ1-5	CASSLITGESFCQPQHF
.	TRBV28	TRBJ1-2	CASSKRGTGRVYGYTF
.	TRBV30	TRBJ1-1	CAWNGGERAEAFF
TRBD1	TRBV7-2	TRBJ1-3	CASSQGQGGNTIYF
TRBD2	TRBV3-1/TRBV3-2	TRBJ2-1	CASSQGGLAGSYNEQFF